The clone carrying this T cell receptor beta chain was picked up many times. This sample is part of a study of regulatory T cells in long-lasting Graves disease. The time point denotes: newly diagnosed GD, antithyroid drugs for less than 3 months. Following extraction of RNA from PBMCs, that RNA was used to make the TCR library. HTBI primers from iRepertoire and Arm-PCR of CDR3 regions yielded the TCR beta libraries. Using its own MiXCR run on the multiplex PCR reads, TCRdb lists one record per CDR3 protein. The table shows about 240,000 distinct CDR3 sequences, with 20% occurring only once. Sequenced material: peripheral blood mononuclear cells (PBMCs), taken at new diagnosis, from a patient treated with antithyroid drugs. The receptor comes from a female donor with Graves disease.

CDR3 sequence reads: CASSFGGAYNEQFF. In DNA form, the CDR3 reads TGTGCCAGCAGTTTCGGCGGAGCCTACAATGAGCAGTTCTTC. The V and J genes are TRBV28 and TRBJ2-1; D uncertain. V gave up 3 bases and J gave up 2 bases, with 8 bases separating them. The CDR3 runs 14 residues. Germline lookup yields CDR1 MDHEN and CDR2 SYDVKM. Together with reference TRBV28 and TRBJ2-1, the CDR3 gives the full variable domain: DVKVTQSSRYLVKRTGEKVFLECVQDMDHENMFWYRQDPGLGLRLIYFSYDVKMKEKGDIPEGYSVSREKKERFSLILESASTNQTSMYLCASSFGGAYNEQFFGPGTRLTVL.